This T cell receptor (beta chain) was retrieved from a study of T cell responses to AZD1222 COVID-19 vaccine. Germline loops: CDR1 KGHDR, CDR2 SFDVKD. This CDR3 is 18 amino acids long. V shed 4 bases, J shed 0 bases, and the junction held 9 bases outside the gene matches. The study, taken as a whole, reports: At baseline, just five to seven AZD1222 recipients tested seropositive.

As concerns this clone: Its antigen is undetermined.

Assay: immunoSEQ multiplex PCR; the TCRdb copy retains only in-frame clones and omits some. This sample has approximately 180,000 clones, with just over 90% found just once. This chain joins TRBV24-1 and TRBJ2-1; TRBD1 matches 9 bases. The receptor was isolated from an adult who received the MenACWY meningococcal vaccine as a control. Sequencing was performed on peripheral blood, taken 28 days after the second dose of the MenACWY control vaccine. CDR3 bases: TGTGCCACCAGTGACCCGTTAGGGACAGGGAGCTCCTACAATGAGCAGTTCTTC. This gives the protein CATSDPLGTGSSYNEQFF.